The rows below give T cell receptor beta chains drawn from one sample of a study of cytomegalovirus exposure and HLA in healthy donors. Sequencing was performed with immunoSEQ multiplex PCR; in TCRdb, only in-frame clones are kept and a portion is missing. The sample has around 100,000 clones, approximately 87% seen once. Sequenced: PBMCs. Receptor source: a man aged 35 to 55 in good health and CMV-seronegative. The CDR3 runs from the conserved cysteine through the conserved F or W. A D gene is named only where the DNA matches it firmly. Some rows mark clone size as missing; the rest say once, few, many or name a class of expanded clone.

CDR3 protein | CDR3 DNA | clone size | CDR3 length | J gene | V gene | D gene
CASSVAGGRGGETQYF | TGTGCCAGCAGCGTAGCCGGGGGGCGGGGTGGGGAGACCCAGTACTTC | . | 16 | TRBJ2-5 | TRBV9 | .
CASSLSAGANVLTF | TGTGCCAGCAGCTTGAGTGCTGGGGCCAACGTCCTGACTTTC | . | 14 | TRBJ2-6 | TRBV7-6 | .
CASSQGGGLISYEQYF | TGCGCCAGCAGCCAAGGGGGGGGGCTTATTTCCTACGAGCAGTACTTC | . | 16 | TRBJ2-7 | TRBV4-1 | .
CASSFILAPEQFF | TGTGCCAGCAGTTTCATACTAGCGCCCGAGCAGTTCTTC | . | 13 | TRBJ2-1 | TRBV27 | TRBD2
CASSGTGNSYNEQFF | TGTGCCAGCAGCGGTACGGGAAACTCCTACAATGAGCAGTTCTTC | . | 15 | TRBJ2-1 | TRBV9 | .
CASSAGQGSYNEQFF | TGCGCCAGCAGCGCAGGACAGGGCTCCTACAATGAGCAGTTCTTC | . | 15 | TRBJ2-1 | TRBV5-1 | TRBD1
CASSRLTVNTGELFF | TGCGCCAGCAGCCGGCTAACAGTGAACACCGGGGAGCTGTTTTTT | . | 15 | TRBJ2-2 | TRBV4-1 | .
CASTGGYSTDTQYF | TGTGCCAGCACAGGGGGATACAGCACAGATACGCAGTATTTT | . | 14 | TRBJ2-3 | TRBV6-1 | TRBD1
CARSYRTGGSGELFF | TGTGCCAGAAGCTACCGGACAGGTGGGTCCGGGGAGCTGTTTTTT | . | 15 | TRBJ2-2 | TRBV5-3 | TRBD1
CASRSGGAPGELFF | TGTGCCAGCAGGAGCGGGGGGGCCCCCGGGGAGCTGTTTTTT | few | 14 | TRBJ2-2 | TRBV6-1 | TRBD2
CASSPQRGAYNEQFF | TGCGCCAGCAGCCCCCAGCGGGGGGCCTACAATGAGCAGTTCTTC | . | 15 | TRBJ2-1 | TRBV5-1 | TRBD2
CASSATPGGYEQYF | TGTGCCAGCAGCGCGACCCCAGGGGGCTACGAGCAGTACTTC | . | 14 | TRBJ2-7 | TRBV2 | TRBD1
CASSRDTYNSPLHF | TGCGCCAGCAGCAGGGACACTTATAATTCACCCCTCCACTTT | . | 14 | TRBJ1-6 | TRBV5-1 | .
CAGQPSGNTGELFF | TGTGCCGGCCAGCCCTCGGGGAACACCGGGGAGCTGTTTTTT | . | 14 | TRBJ2-2 | TRBV5-6 | .
CASSQDSYEQYF | TGTGCCAGCAGTCAGGACAGCTACGAGCAGTACTTC | . | 12 | TRBJ2-7 | TRBV6-5 | .
CASSVASRNTGELFF | TGTGCCAGCAGCGTAGCTAGCAGGAACACCGGGGAGCTGTTTTTT | . | 15 | TRBJ2-2 | TRBV9 | .
CAWSVPGIVSPLHF | TGTGCCTGGAGTGTTCCAGGGATCGTTTCACCCCTCCACTTT | few | 14 | TRBJ1-6 | TRBV30 | .